This TCR beta chain emerged from a study of blood T cell repertoires in COVID-19. Study details: Sites across the United States, Italy and Spain contributed samples from acute and convalescent COVID-19. PBMCs, B-cell-depleted T cells, or T cells provided the cDNA or gDNA that made up the material.

Original processing methods: How many nucleated cells were present was estimated from reference gene primer amplification. Measured with immunoSEQ multiplex PCR; TCRdb has only the in-frame clones, and not every one. Clone size and the V and J calls come from that table; the DNA yielded D and trimming. The sample consists of some 100,000 clones, about nine tenths of them appearing once. Sequenced: peripheral blood. This clonotype was obtained from a man aged 45-65 years with acute or convalescent COVID-19.

The CDR3 DNA sequence: TGTGCCAGCAGCAAGACAGGGAGGCACTATGGCTACACCTTC. Amino acids: CASSKTGRHYGYTF. V and J are TRBV21-1 and TRBJ1-2; TRBD1 was called by the table and not checked on the DNA. TRBV21-1 is flagged as a pseudogene. This CDR3 has 14 residues.